This T cell receptor (beta chain) stems from a study of T cells in pancreatic ductal adenocarcinoma. Whole-study findings and limits: Tumor and blood clonality did not differ significantly, about 0.1 versus 0.065. This surgical cohort overrepresents the minority presenting with early-stage disease.

CDR3 length: 14 residues. The V gene's germline CDR1 is SGHVS and CDR2 FQNEAQ. V shed 5 bases and J shed 0 bases, with 8 bases lying between them. This table comes from immunoSEQ multiplex PCR, and its TCRdb copy is limited to in-frame clones, with some not included. The sample includes approximately 97,000 clones, roughly 95% of them seen just once. No neoadjuvant therapy was given to the selected pancreatic ductal adenocarcinoma patients before their surgery. With regard to this clone: Its antigen is undetermined.

This sequence originates from a human donor with pancreatic ductal adenocarcinoma. The rearrangement joins TRBV7-8 to TRBJ2-1; D unclear. Sequenced material: PBMCs. CDR3 residues: CASSPDNSYNEQFF. The DNA for the CDR3 is TGTGCCAGCAGCCCAGATAACTCCTACAATGAGCAGTTCTTC.